This T cell receptor (beta chain) was sequenced in a study of neurological immune-mediated disorders. Stated time point: technical triplicate 2. In its sample, this clonotype was seen many times. 5'RACE generated cDNA with 10-nucleotide random UMIs. Every sequencing run returned over 200 million TCR-beta sequences, which were derived from 15-18 subjects. MiXCR, applied by TCRdb to the 5' RACE reads, yields one record per CDR3 protein. The sample lists roughly 61,000 distinct CDR3 sequences, 24% seen once, with roughly 4.6% in the top ten. This TCR was sampled from a man aged 60 to 69 with HTLV-1-associated myelopathy (HAM/TSP). The sample taken for sequencing was PBMCs.

CDR3 sequence: CSVEDLTGGRNEQYF. The CDR3 DNA is TGCAGCGTTGAAGATCTGACAGGGGGTCGCAACGAGCAGTACTTC. The chain carries TRBV29-1 and TRBJ2-7; the match to TRBD1 covers 9 bases. From germline, CDR1 is SQVTM and CDR2 ANQGSEA. This CDR3 contains 15 residues. The ends lost 0 bases at V and 5 bases at J; junction bases unmatched: 8.